Shown below are 2 T cell receptor beta chains from a single sample sequenced in a study of long-term antiretroviral therapy in people with HIV. It was version v3.0 of the immunoSEQ assay that was run at survey level. TCRdb keeps only in-frame clones here, not all; method: immunoSEQ multiplex PCR. The sample yields tens of thousands of clones, less than 80% seen once. The material was unsorted PBMCs, obtained 4.1 years after starting antiretroviral therapy. These receptors came from a woman in her 40s with HIV.

The V call is TRBV5-1, the J call TRBJ2-5; no definite D call. The V end lost 2 bases, the J end lost 2 bases, and 7 bases lay between the germline ends. CDR3 length: 13 amino acids. Germline lookup yields CDR1 SGHRS and CDR2 YFSETQ. CDR3 loop: CASSFRQQETQYF. CDR3 nucleotide sequence: TGCGCCAGCAGCTTCCGACAACAAGAGACCCAGTACTTC.

This clone was counted a single time. The V call is TRBV6-5, the J call TRBJ2-5, with D perhaps TRBD2 (5 bases). This CDR3 region has 13 residues. V was pared by 11 bases and J by 2 bases, with 15 bases between. Germline assignment: CDR1 MNHEY and CDR2 SVGAGI. CDR3 protein: CASTPADQETQYF. The CDR3 bases are TGTGCCTCAACCCCAGCGGATCAAGAGACCCAGTACTTC.